Following are 6 T cell receptor beta chains from one sample sequenced in a study of identical twins. TCRdb fed the 5' RACE reads into MiXCR, producing one record per CDR3 protein. The data contain some 440,000 distinct CDR3 sequences, roughly 26% of them singletons. The same sample was also studied in work on T cells expressing NK-cell markers.

The source material was CD4+ T cells sorted from blood. These receptors were taken from a woman aged 18-29 years in good health.

The chain joins TRBV10-3 to TRBJ2-7; D is uncertain. The V and J ends lost 5 bases and 6 bases respectively, with 20 bases between them. Germline lookup yields CDR1 ENHRY and CDR2 SYGVKD. There are 15 residues in the CDR3. CDR3 DNA: TGTGCCATCAGTCCCAGGCCCGGGCCAGGTTCCGAGCAGTACTTC. It translates to CAISPRPGPGSEQYF.

This clonotype has more than one count but fewer than ten. The genes are TRBV7-8 and TRBJ1-1; tentatively, D is TRBD1 (5 bases). Germline V lookup: CDR1 SGHVS, CDR2 FQNEAQ. V was shortened by 3 bases and J by 6 bases, with 14 bases between the two germline ends. The CDR3 contains 14 residues. CDR3 DNA sequence: TGTGCCAGCAGCTTTTTCATGGGGCTGTCTGAAGCTTTCTTT. Its protein product is CASSFFMGLSEAFF.

This clonotype was picked up a small number of times. The chain joins TRBV7-2 to TRBJ2-7; 10 bases align to TRBD1. The V gene's germline CDR1 is SGHTA and CDR2 FQGNSA. The CDR3 extends over 14 amino acids. With 5 bases clipped from V and 7 bases from J, the junction kept 8 bases outside the gene matches. This chain's CDR3 is CASSPPGQGWEQYF. The CDR3 DNA follows: TGTGCCAGCAGCCCGCCGGGACAGGGGTGGGAGCAGTACTTC.

This clonotype has ten or more counts. The junction and the germline gene differ at one end; a read error may be behind it. This chain connects TRBV12-3 or TRBV12-4 to TRBJ2-7; 11 bases fit TRBD2. This CDR3 region has 15 residues. The CDR3: CASSVAGGLAYEQYF. CDR3 DNA: TGTGCCAGCAGTGTAGCGGGAGGGTTGGCCTACGAGCAGTACTTC.

The chain uses TRBV7-2 and TRBJ2-7; D ambiguous. Germline lookup yields CDR1 SGHTA and CDR2 FQGNSA. V lost 5 bases, J lost 0 bases, and 8 bases lay in between. The CDR3 extends over 13 amino acids. The CDR3 nucleotides read TGTGCCAGCAGCCCATTTACCTCCTACGAGCAGTACTTC. Its protein product is CASSPFTSYEQYF.

This clonotype was detected a few times. The rearrangement joins TRBV12-3 or TRBV12-4 to TRBJ2-2; maybe TRBD1 (5 bases). This CDR3 is 16 amino acids long. Between the trimmed V and J ends, which lost 6 bases and 3 bases, there was a span of 17 bases. CDR3 in amino acids: CASRPPRAGDTGELFF. The CDR3 DNA reads TGTGCCAGCAGGCCACCCAGGGCCGGAGACACCGGGGAGCTGTTTTTT.